The next 26 T cell receptor beta chains were all read from a single sample in a study of graft-versus-host responses after intestinal transplantation (dated by TCRdb to the early 2020s). The library was prepared using the immunoSEQ multiplex PCR assay. What TCRdb holds here is the immuneACCESS table cut down to in-frame rearrangements. Part of the clones is not present; checked against another copy, under half of the missing clones reflect an unresolved V gene, and the others are unexplained. The sample contains about 23,000 clones, 90% of them found a single time. The ten largest account for under 2% of the sample. Sample: PBMCs, taken roughly 41 days after intestinal transplant. All receptors come from a human patient who received an intestinal transplant, so some T cells may come from the graft donor.

This clone appeared a single time. The V and J genes are TRBV4-1 and TRBJ1-2, with D possibly matching TRBD1 (5 bases). This CDR3 is 14 amino acids long. Germline-derived CDR1 and CDR2 are MGHRA and YSYEKL. V dropped 4 bases and J dropped 6 bases, with 15 bases sitting between them. CDR3 nucleotide sequence: TGCGCCAGCAGCCCAGGGACGGGTCCTCATGGCTACACCTTC. Encoded protein: CASSPGTGPHGYTF.

In its sample, this clone was seen once. The chain uses TRBV7-2 and TRBJ2-2; TRBD2 might be the D (6 bases). The CDR3 is made up of 18 amino acids. Germline V gives CDR1 SGHTA, CDR2 FQGNSA. The V and J ends lost 0 bases and 0 bases respectively, with 14 bases between them. This CDR3 reads CASSLASGTRSNTGELFF. The DNA of the CDR3 is TGTGCCAGCAGCTTAGCGTCGGGGACTCGATCGAACACCGGGGAGCTGTTTTTT.

The chain recombines TRBV4-3 with TRBJ1-1; D is perhaps TRBD1 (5 bases). Germline loops: CDR1 LGHNA, CDR2 YSLEER. CDR3 length: 15 residues. V lost 3 bases and J lost 3, with 14 bases in between. CDR3 residues: CASSQGWGIDTEAFF. The CDR3 bases are TGCGCCAGCAGCCAGGGTTGGGGGATCGACACTGAAGCTTTCTTT.

This clone was found a few times. This sequence joins TRBV5-8 and TRBJ1-1, with TRBD1 identical over 8 bases. The trim removed 0 bases at V and 11 bases at J, leaving 9 bases unmatched. CDR3 size: 14 residues. CDR1 SGHTS and CDR2 YDEGEE come from the germline V gene. This chain's CDR3 is CASSLAGQGASAFF. The CDR3 nucleotides are TGTGCCAGCAGCTTGGCCGGCCAGGGGGCGAGCGCTTTCTTT. Full variable domain (remainder filled in from reference TRBV5-8 and TRBJ1-1): EAGVTQSPTHLIKTRGQQATLRCSPISGHTSVYWYQQALGLGLQFLLWYDEGEERNRGNFPPRFSGRQFPNYSSELNVNALELEDSALYLCASSLAGQGASAFFGQGTRLTVV.

The rearrangement links TRBV28 to TRBJ1-1, with 9 bases identical to TRBD1. Per germline, CDR1 MDHEN and CDR2 SYDVKM. With V trimmed by 6 bases and J by 3 bases, 20 bases remained unmatched. This CDR3 has 19 residues. CDR3 loop: CASSLGYIGTGKSDTEAFF. CDR3 in DNA: TGTGCCAGCAGCCTCGGGTATATTGGGACAGGGAAGTCGGACACTGAAGCTTTCTTT. Full variable domain (missing parts from reference TRBV28 and TRBJ1-1): DVKVTQSSRYLVKRTGEKVFLECVQDMDHENMFWYRQDPGLGLRLIYFSYDVKMKEKGDIPEGYSVSREKKERFSLILESASTNQTSMYLCASSLGYIGTGKSDTEAFFGQGTRLTVV.

This chain links TRBV7-3 with TRBJ2-3; 7 nucleotides align to TRBD1. The CDR3 has 12 amino acids. Trimming cost V 5 bases and J 4 bases; bases outside gene matches: 0. Looked up from germline, CDR1 is SGHTA and CDR2 is FQGTGA. The CDR3, as DNA: TGTGCCAGCAGCCAGGGGGCAGATACGCAGTATTTT. This gives the protein CASSQGADTQYF.

This chain joins TRBV15 and TRBJ2-3; TRBD2 matches 16 bases. This CDR3 has 20 residues. Losses at the gene ends were 2 bases for V and 4 bases for J; bases not matched to a gene: 12. From germline, CDR1 is LNHNV and CDR2 YYDKDF (reference sequence). CDR3 region: CATSRLPGTSGRDWADTQYF. CDR3 coding DNA: TGTGCCACCAGCAGACTCCCCGGGACTAGCGGGAGGGATTGGGCAGATACGCAGTATTTT.

The V call is TRBV7-9, the J call TRBJ2-7; possibly TRBD1 for D (6 bases). This CDR3 region has 13 residues. Germline V gives CDR1 SEHNR, CDR2 FQNEAQ (reference sequence). The V and J ends lost 5 bases and 5 bases respectively, with 13 bases between them. The CDR3 loop is CASSPFTGNEQYF. CDR3 coding DNA: TGTGCCAGCAGCCCATTTACAGGGAACGAGCAGTACTTC.

As concerns this clone: The sample has other DNA sequences that encode this CDR3 too. The chain is built from TRBV9 and TRBJ1-1; possibly TRBD1 for D (6 bases). The CDR3 totals 15 residues. Trimming left V 4 bases short and J 1 base short, with 14 bases between. CDR1 is SGDLS, CDR2 YYNGEE, per germline. CDR3: CASSPRGGGNTEAFF. Written as DNA, the CDR3 is TGTGCCAGCAGCCCGCGAGGGGGGGGGAACACTGAAGCTTTCTTT.

The CDR3 loop is CASSRGSYNSPLHF. Here the CDR3 DNA reads TGTGCCAGCAGCAGGGGCTCCTATAATTCACCCCTCCACTTT. This chain joins TRBV5-6 and TRBJ1-6; possible D gene TRBD1, 5 bases. Germline V CDR1 and CDR2: SGHDT, YYEEEE. V was trimmed by 4 bases and J by 0 bases, leaving 5 bases between them. The CDR3 runs 14 residues.

CDR3 residues: CASSLTSGRNEQFF. For the CDR3, the DNA is TGTGCCAGCAGTTTGACTAGCGGGAGGAATGAGCAGTTCTTC. The chain carries TRBV27 and TRBJ2-1; 13 nucleotides line up with TRBD2. The germline CDR1 and CDR2 sequences are MNHEY and SMNVEV (reference sequence). V was clipped by 3 bases and J by 7 bases; unmatched bases: 0. CDR3 length: 14 amino acids.

This chain connects TRBV9 to TRBJ1-1; the D gene is possibly TRBD1 (5 bases). In germline, CDR1 is SGDLS, CDR2 YYNGEE. The CDR3 length is 14 residues. V lost 4 bases and J 0 bases, leaving 10 bases between the germline ends. CDR3 residues: CASSQGGMNTEAFF. In DNA, the CDR3 is TGTGCCAGCAGCCAGGGAGGAATGAACACTGAAGCTTTCTTT. Using reference TRBV9 and TRBJ1-1 for the parts outside the CDR3, the full variable domain is DSGVTQTPKHLITATGQRVTLRCSPRSGDLSVYWYQQSLDQGLQFLIQYYNGEERAKGNILERFSAQQFPDLHSELNLSSLELGDSALYFCASSQGGMNTEAFFGQGTRLTVV.

CDR3 region: CASSQDSSSNLYNEQFF. CDR3 in DNA: TGCGCCAGCAGCCAAGATAGTAGCTCGAATCTATACAATGAGCAGTTCTTC. The rearrangement uses TRBV4-1 and TRBJ2-1, with D hard to call. CDR3 length: 17 amino acids. Trimming stripped 0 bases from V and 4 bases from J, with 16 bases between. CDR1 and CDR2 (germline): MGHRA, YSYEKL.

The chain joins TRBV12-2 to TRBJ1-4; the table names TRBD1, a call not compared with the DNA. TRBV12-2 is shown as a pseudogene. The CDR3 contains 17 residues. The CDR3 sequence is CASRLGVLGTVNEKLFF. DNA for the CDR3: TGTGCAAGTCGCTTAGGGGTGTTGGGGACAGTGAATGAAAAACTGTTTTTT.

The chain is built from TRBV4-3 and TRBJ2-7; a possible D gene is TRBD1 (5 bases). In germline, CDR1 is LGHNA, CDR2 YSLEER. V was pared by 0 bases and J by 2 bases, with 5 bases between. This CDR3 is built from 13 residues. DNA for the CDR3: TGCGCCAGCAGCCAAGAAGGGGCCTACGAGCAGTACTTC. Its translation is CASSQEGAYEQYF.

The chain carries TRBV10-1 and TRBJ2-7; weak D call: TRBD2 (6 bases). The CDR3 is 16 amino acids. The germline V gene has CDR1 WNHNN and CDR2 SYGVQD (reference sequence). V lost 4 bases and J lost 3, with 19 bases in between. CDR3 nucleotide sequence: TGCGCCAGCAGTGGGAGCGGATGGGACTCACTCTACGAGCAGTACTTC. Protein: CASSGSGWDSLYEQYF.

The genes are TRBV19 and TRBJ2-7; TRBD2 aligns across 7 bases. Germline V gene lookup returns CDR1 LNHDA and CDR2 SQIVND (reference sequence). V lost 3 bases to trimming and J lost 3 bases; unmatched junction nucleotides: 5. CDR3 length: 14 amino acids. CDR3 residues: CASSIGVAGYEQYF. Here the CDR3 DNA reads TGTGCCAGTAGTATCGGAGTAGCGGGCTACGAGCAGTACTTC.

V is TRBV9 and J is TRBJ2-2, with 7 bases matching TRBD2. J gave up 4 bases and V 1 base, and 4 bases lay outside the gene matches. CDR1 is SGDLS, CDR2 YYNGEE, per germline. The CDR3 is 15 amino acids. The CDR3 bases are TGTGCCAGCAGCGTACTAGCGGAATCCACCGGGGAGCTGTTTTTT. It is translated as CASSVLAESTGELFF.

This CDR3 reads CASSLRGRQFTDTQYF. CDR3 bases: TGTGCCAGCAGCTTGCGGGGCCGTCAATTCACAGATACGCAGTATTTT. This chain joins TRBV7-2 and TRBJ2-3, with D perhaps matching TRBD2 (6 bases). From germline, CDR1 is SGHTA and CDR2 FQGNSA. Deletions cut 3 bases from V and 2 bases from J, with 15 bases between. The CDR3 is 16 amino acids. Combining the CDR3 with reference TRBV7-2 and TRBJ2-3 gives the whole variable domain GAGVSQSPSNKVTEKGKDVELRCDPISGHTALYWYRQSLGQGLEFLIYFQGNSAPDKSGLPSDRFSAERTGGSVSTLTIQRTQQEDSAVYLCASSLRGRQFTDTQYFGPGTRLTVL.

The J gene is TRBJ1-1, the V gene TRBV19; D may be TRBD1 (5 bases). V was trimmed by 6 bases and J by 1 base, leaving 9 bases between them. CDR1 LNHDA and CDR2 SQIVND come from the germline V gene (reference sequence). The CDR3 loop spans 13 amino acids. Written as DNA, the CDR3 is TGTGCCAGTAGCGGGGGAAAGAACACTGAAGCTTTCTTT. Its translation is CASSGGKNTEAFF.

This clone has a single count. V is TRBV4-2 and J is TRBJ2-5; 7 bases align to TRBD2. The last part of the DNA fits TRBJ2-7 better; the J call may be wrong. The CDR3 runs 16 residues. Germline CDR1 LGHNA, CDR2 YNFKEQ. Here the CDR3 DNA reads TGTGCCAGCAGCCAAGATGGGGGGGGAAGGCTCGACGAGCAGTACTTC. Amino acid sequence: CASSQDGGGRLDEQYF.

This sequence joins TRBV2 and TRBJ2-1, with unresolved D. CDR1 and CDR2 (germline): SNHLY, FYNNEI. The CDR3 consists of 11 residues. Deletions cut 4 bases from V and 5 bases from J, with 3 bases between. The CDR3 DNA sequence: TGTGCCAGCAGTGCGGACAATGAGCAGTTCTTC. This encodes CASSADNEQFF.

Details on this clone: The sample holds other DNA sequences that translate to the same CDR3. The chain has TRBV5-1 and TRBJ2-3, with 9 positions matching TRBD1. Germline-derived CDR1 and CDR2 are SGHRS and YFSETQ. The CDR3 covers 14 residues. With V trimmed by 4 bases and J by 3 bases, 3 bases remained unmatched. CDR3 loop: CASSRGTGTDTQYF. CDR3 nucleotide sequence: TGCGCCAGCAGCCGAGGGACAGGGACAGATACGCAGTATTTT.

The chain links TRBV6-4 to TRBJ1-5, with D perhaps matching TRBD1 (5 bases). With 2 bases removed from V and 6 bases from J, the gap between germline ends came to 8 bases. CDR1 and CDR2 from the germline V gene are MRHNA and SNTAGT. The CDR3 is 13 amino acids. Here the CDR3 reads CASSDGGGQPQHF. The CDR3 region has the DNA TGTGCCAGCAGTGACGGGGGGGGTCAGCCCCAGCATTTT.

The chain couples TRBV12-5 to TRBJ1-2; 9 bases are a match to TRBD1. The CDR3 is made up of 16 amino acids. Germline CDR1 and CDR2: LGHNT and FRNRAP. V lost 3 bases, J lost 4 bases, and 9 bases stayed unmatched. This CDR3 is CASGLAGTGSGYGYTF. CDR3 in DNA: TGTGCTAGTGGTTTAGCCGGGACAGGGTCGGGCTATGGCTACACCTTC.

The rearrangement joins TRBV27 to TRBJ2-1, with 8 bases fitting TRBD1. This CDR3 contains 15 residues. The germline gives CDR1 MNHEY, CDR2 SMNVEV (reference sequence). Losses at the gene ends were 6 bases for V and 6 bases for J; bases not matched to a gene: 10. The CDR3 DNA is TGTGCCAGCAGCTATACAGGGGGTCTAGGCAATGAGCAGTTCTTC. This sequence encodes CASSYTGGLGNEQFF.